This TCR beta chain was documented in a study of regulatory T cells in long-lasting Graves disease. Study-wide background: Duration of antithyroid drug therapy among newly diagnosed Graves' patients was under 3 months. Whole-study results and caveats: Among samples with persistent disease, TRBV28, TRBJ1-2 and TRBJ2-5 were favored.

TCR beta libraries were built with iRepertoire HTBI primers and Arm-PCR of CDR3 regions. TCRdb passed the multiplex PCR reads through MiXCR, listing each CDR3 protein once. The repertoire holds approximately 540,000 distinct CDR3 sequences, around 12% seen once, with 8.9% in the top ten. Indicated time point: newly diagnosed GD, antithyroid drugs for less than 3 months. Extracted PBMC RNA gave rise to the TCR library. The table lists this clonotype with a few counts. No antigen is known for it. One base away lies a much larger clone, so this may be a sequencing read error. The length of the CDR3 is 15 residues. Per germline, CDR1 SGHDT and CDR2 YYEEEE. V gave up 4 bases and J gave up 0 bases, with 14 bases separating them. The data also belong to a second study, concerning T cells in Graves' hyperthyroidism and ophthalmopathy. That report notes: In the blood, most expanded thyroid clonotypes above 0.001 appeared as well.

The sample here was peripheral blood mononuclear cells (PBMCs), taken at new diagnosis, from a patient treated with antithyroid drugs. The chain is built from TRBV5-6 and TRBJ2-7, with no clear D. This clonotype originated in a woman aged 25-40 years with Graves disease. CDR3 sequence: CASSPLGRNSYEQYF. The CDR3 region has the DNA TGTGCCAGCAGCCCCCTGGGCCGGAACTCCTACGAGCAGTACTTC.